Presented here are 23 T cell receptor beta chains from one specimen sequenced in a study of T cells after yellow fever vaccination. TCRdb re-analysed the 5' RACE reads in MiXCR, keeping a single row per CDR3 protein. The data contain about 340,000 distinct CDR3 sequences, around 13% of them singletons. The sample was CD4+ T cells sorted from PBMCs, taken 15 days after the yellow fever booster vaccination. These receptor sequences come from a man younger than 35 who received the YFV17D yellow fever vaccine.

This clonotype turned up a few times. V and J are TRBV6-2 or TRBV6-3 and TRBJ2-3; 7 bases map to TRBD1. The V gene's germline CDR1 is MNHEY and CDR2 SVGEGT. CDR3 size: 16 residues. V was pared by 2 bases and J by 0 bases, with 5 bases of the junction left unmatched. The CDR3 loop is CASSYGDRGSTDTQYF. The DNA for the CDR3 is TGTGCCAGCAGTTACGGGGACAGAGGAAGCACAGATACGCAGTATTTT.

This clonotype was recorded at least ten times. This chain uses TRBV14 with TRBJ2-7, with D tentatively TRBD2 (5 bases). The germline V gene encodes CDR1 SGHDN and CDR2 FVKESK. This CDR3 has 15 amino acids. V lost 0 bases to trimming and J lost 2 bases, with 11 bases between them. As DNA, the CDR3 is TGTGCCAGCAGCCAAGAGATTCGGGGTGCCTACGAGCAGTACGTC. Residues: CASSQEIRGAYEQYV.

The rearrangement joins TRBV5-1 to TRBJ2-3; D may be TRBD2 (5 bases). Germline assignment: CDR1 SGHRS and CDR2 YFSETQ. Trimming left V 4 bases short and J 4 bases short, with 13 bases between. This CDR3 comprises 14 residues. The chain's CDR3 is CASSADGVADTQYF. CDR3 DNA sequence: TGCGCCAGCAGCGCCGACGGGGTCGCAGATACGCAGTATTTT.

The DNA of the CDR3 is TGTGCCAGCGCACCGTCCCCGGAAGATCCGGCTAGCGGGGGGATATTCTACAATGAGCAGTTCTTC. It specifies CASAPSPEDPASGGIFYNEQFF. This chain joins TRBV7-8 and TRBJ2-1; 11 nucleotides align to TRBD2. CDR3 length: 22 amino acids. J was trimmed by 3 bases and V by 8 bases; bases with no gene match: 27. Germline CDR1 SGHVS, CDR2 FQNEAQ.

This clonotype appeared many times. This chain uses TRBV5-4 with TRBJ2-1; D possibly uses TRBD1 or TRBD2 (5 bases each). Germline lookup yields CDR1 SGHNT and CDR2 YYREEE (reference sequence). CDR3 length: 15 amino acids. V was cut by 4 bases and J by 0 bases, with 11 bases left in between. As DNA, the CDR3 is TGTGCCAGCAGCCTCGGGACCGGCTCCTACAATGAGCAGTTCTTC. It translates to CASSLGTGSYNEQFF.

CDR3: CASSPSTSGVETQYF. Written as DNA, the CDR3 is TGTGCCAGCAGCCCATCGACTAGCGGGGTTGAGACCCAGTACTTC. The J gene is TRBJ2-5, the V gene TRBV7-2; 11 bases line up with TRBD2. After removal of 5 bases from V and 5 bases from J, the junction contained 7 bases not matched to a gene. The CDR3 totals 15 residues. The germline CDR1 and CDR2 sequences are SGHTA and FQGNSA.

This clonotype was counted at least ten times. The chain carries TRBV5-1 and TRBJ2-2; no definite D call. The CDR3 length is 16 residues. The V end lost 0 bases, the J end lost 6 bases, and 15 bases lay between the germline ends. In germline, CDR1 is SGHRS, CDR2 YFSETQ. CDR3 DNA: TGCGCCAGCAGCTTGGTGCGTCCGCGTGTCGCCGGGGAGCTGTTTTTT. Its translation: CASSLVRPRVAGELFF. Full variable domain (remainder filled in from reference TRBV5-1 and TRBJ2-2): KAGVTQTPRYLIKTRGQQVTLSCSPISGHRSVSWYQQTPGQGLQFLFEYFSETQRNKGNFPGRFSGRQFSNSRSEMNVSTLELGDSALYLCASSLVRPRVAGELFFGEGSRLTVL.

This clonotype was counted only a few times. J is TRBJ1-3 and V is TRBV30, with D possibly TRBD1 on 5 matching bases. This CDR3 is built from 18 residues. Per germline, CDR1 GTSNPN and CDR2 SVGIG (reference sequence). V gave up 1 base and J gave up 3 bases, with 22 bases separating them. The CDR3 sequence is CAWSAGTDPLWSGNTIYF. The DNA for the CDR3 is TGTGCCTGGAGTGCCGGGACGGACCCCTTGTGGAGTGGAAACACCATATATTTT. Full variable domain (rest looked up from reference TRBV30 and TRBJ1-3): SQTIHQWPATLVQPVGSPLSLECTVEGTSNPNLYWYRQAAGRGLQLLFYSVGIGQISSEVPQNLSASRPQDRQFILSSKKLLLSDSGFYLCAWSAGTDPLWSGNTIYFGEGSWLTVV.

This clonotype occurred many times. The chain combines TRBV10-3 with TRBJ2-1; D unresolved. Germline V lookup: CDR1 ENHRY, CDR2 SYGVKD. Between the trimmed V and J ends, which lost 10 bases and 4 bases, there was a span of 17 bases. This CDR3 is 14 amino acids long. This chain's CDR3 is CATVYSSIYNEQFF. The CDR3, as DNA: TGTGCCACCGTCTATTCGTCCATTTACAATGAGCAGTTCTTC.

This clonotype has more than one count but fewer than ten. The chain has TRBV20-1 and TRBJ1-1, with a tentative D call TRBD1 (6 bases). The V and J ends lost 1 base and 13 bases respectively, with 13 bases between them. Germline assignment: CDR1 DFQATT and CDR2 SNEGSKA (reference sequence). The CDR3 runs to 11 residues. The CDR3 sequence: CSARVAEGVFF. CDR3 bases: TGCAGTGCTAGAGTGGCGGAGGGGGTTTTCTTT.

The chain uses TRBV6-5 and TRBJ2-5; 7 bases line up with TRBD2. Germline CDR1 is MNHEY and CDR2 is SVGAGI. J gave up 1 base and V 8 bases, and 1 base lay outside the gene matches. This CDR3 is 12 amino acids long. The CDR3 loop is CASGGVQETQYF. In DNA form, the CDR3 reads TGTGCCAGCGGGGGGGTCCAAGAGACCCAGTACTTC.

Only a few counts were recorded for this clonotype. Here the CDR3 reads CASSVEGAGRAFF. CDR3 nucleotide sequence: TGTGCCAGCAGCGTAGAGGGGGCTGGGAGGGCTTTCTTT. The rearrangement links TRBV9 to TRBJ1-1; 7 bases agree with TRBD1. Germline V gene lookup returns CDR1 SGDLS and CDR2 YYNGEE. V lost 0 bases, J lost 11 bases, and 7 bases stayed unmatched. The CDR3 consists of 13 residues.

This clonotype turned up a few times. The V call is TRBV6-1, the J call TRBJ2-7; TRBD1 matches at 9 bases. Germline-derived CDR1 and CDR2 are MNHNS and SASEGT. V was clipped by 8 bases and J by 3 bases; unmatched bases: 11. This CDR3 is built from 15 residues. CDR3 bases: TGTGCCAGCGGCGCCCCGAGACAGGGGGTCTACGAGCAGTACTTC. It encodes CASGAPRQGVYEQYF.

V and J are TRBV6-5 and TRBJ1-6; D remains ambiguous. With 0 bases removed from V and 8 bases from J, the gap between germline ends came to 5 bases. The CDR3 covers 13 residues. The germline V gene has CDR1 MNHEY and CDR2 SVGAGI. This chain's CDR3 is CASSYSTDSPLHF. As DNA, the CDR3 is TGTGCCAGCAGTTACTCTACAGATTCACCCCTCCACTTT.

This clonotype was seen more than once but under ten times. The CDR3 loop is CARSRTGSSYGYTF. In nucleotides, the CDR3 is TGTGCCCGCTCCCGGACAGGGTCGAGCTATGGCTACACCTTC. The rearrangement joins TRBV2 to TRBJ1-2, with 8 bases fitting TRBD1. Unmatched junction bases numbered 12, after V lost 11 bases and J lost 4 bases. The germline gives CDR1 SNHLY, CDR2 FYNNEI. The CDR3 spans 14 residues. Full variable domain (missing parts from reference TRBV2 and TRBJ1-2): EPEVTQTPSHQVTQMGQEVILRCVPISNHLYFYWYRQILGQKVEFLVSFYNNEISEKSEIFDDQFSVERPDGSNFTLKIRSTKLEDSAMYFCARSRTGSSYGYTFGSGTRLTVV.

This clonotype was seen only once. The chain uses TRBV4-1 and TRBJ2-5; D gene uncertain. The germline gives CDR1 MGHRA, CDR2 YSYEKL. The V end lost 0 bases, the J end lost 6 bases, and 14 bases lay between the germline ends. This CDR3 region has 15 residues. The CDR3: CASSQESRSPQTQYF. The CDR3 DNA reads TGCGCCAGCAGCCAAGAATCCCGAAGCCCCCAGACCCAGTACTTC.

The V and J genes are TRBV7-2 and TRBJ1-6, with a tentative D call TRBD1 (5 bases). The CDR3 runs to 13 residues. V was shortened by 4 bases and J by 10 bases, with 11 bases between the two germline ends. Germline assignment: CDR1 SGHTA and CDR2 FQGNSA. This CDR3 is CASSYRGESPLHF. CDR3 in DNA: TGTGCCAGCAGCTATAGAGGGGAATCACCCCTCCACTTT.

The chain employs TRBV6-1 and TRBJ2-7; a weak D match, TRBD1 (5 bases). The V end was cut by 3 bases, the J end by 5 bases, with 26 bases between. This CDR3 has 18 residues. From germline, CDR1 is MNHNS and CDR2 SASEGT. CDR3 bases: TGTGCCAGCAGTGATCAGGGTCTTATCGACAGCAGGTCCAACGAGCAGTACGTC. Its protein product is CASSDQGLIDSRSNEQYV.

The genes are TRBV23-1 and TRBJ1-2; D is unresolved. TRBV23-1 is given ORF status, its function remaining uncertain. The V and J ends lost 8 bases and 4 bases respectively, with 17 bases between them. The CDR3 contains 14 residues. The CDR3 is CASPHLPAPYGYTF. Written as DNA, the CDR3 is TGCGCCAGCCCACATCTACCAGCGCCCTATGGCTACACCTTC.

This clonotype has ten or more counts. V usage is TRBV6-2 or TRBV6-3 and J usage is TRBJ2-6, with a tentative D call TRBD1 (5 bases). This CDR3 region has 18 residues. Germline V gives CDR1 MNHEY, CDR2 SVGEGT. V was cut by 1 base and J by 2 bases, with 15 bases left in between. The DNA of the CDR3 is TGTGCCAGCAGTTACTTCAGGGTGCTGAGGCCTGGGGCCAACGTCCTGACTTTC. This sequence encodes CASSYFRVLRPGANVLTF.

There are many counts of this clonotype. The chain employs TRBV20-1 and TRBJ1-6; perhaps TRBD1 as D (5 bases). CDR1 is DFQATT, CDR2 SNEGSKA, per germline (reference sequence). V shed 5 bases and J shed 11 bases, with 19 bases lying between them. The CDR3 consists of 14 residues. CDR3 residues: CSAPVGGEGPPLHF. In nucleotides, the CDR3 is TGCAGTGCTCCTGTCGGGGGGGAAGGGCCACCCCTCCACTTT.

This clonotype has just a few counts. The chain has TRBV7-9 and TRBJ1-3, with 8 positions matching TRBD1. The germline V gene encodes CDR1 SEHNR and CDR2 FQNEAQ (reference sequence). The CDR3 totals 14 residues. V was pared by 5 bases and J by 4 bases, with 4 bases of the junction left unmatched. CDR3 region: CASSPGTGGNTIYF. In DNA, the CDR3 is TGTGCCAGCAGCCCCGGGACAGGCGGAAACACCATATATTTT. Using reference TRBV7-9 and TRBJ1-3 for the parts outside the CDR3, the full variable domain is DTGVSQNPRHKITKRGQNVTFRCDPISEHNRLYWYRQTLGQGPEFLTYFQNEAQLEKSRLLSDRFSAERPKGSFSTLEIQRTEQGDSAMYLCASSPGTGGNTIYFGEGSWLTVV.

This clonotype has only a few counts. The gene calls are TRBV2 and TRBJ1-5; possible D gene TRBD1, 6 bases. This CDR3 region has 14 residues. Trimming pared 6 bases from V and 4 bases from J, leaving 13 bases between. The germline V gene encodes CDR1 SNHLY and CDR2 FYNNEI. CDR3 in amino acids: CASSETGPNQPQHF. CDR3 bases: TGTGCCAGCAGCGAGACAGGCCCAAATCAGCCCCAGCATTTT.